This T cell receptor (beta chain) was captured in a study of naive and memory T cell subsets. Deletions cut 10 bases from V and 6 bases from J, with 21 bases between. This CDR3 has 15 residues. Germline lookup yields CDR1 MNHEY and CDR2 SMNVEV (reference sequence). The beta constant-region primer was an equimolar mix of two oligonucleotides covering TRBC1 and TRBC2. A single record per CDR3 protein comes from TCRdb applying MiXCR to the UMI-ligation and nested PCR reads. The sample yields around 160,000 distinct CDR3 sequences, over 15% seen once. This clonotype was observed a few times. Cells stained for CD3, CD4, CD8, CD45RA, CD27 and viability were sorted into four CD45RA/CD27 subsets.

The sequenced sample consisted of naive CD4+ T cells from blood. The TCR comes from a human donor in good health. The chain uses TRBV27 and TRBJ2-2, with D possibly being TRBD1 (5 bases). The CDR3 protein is CAIDKGFLPPGELFF. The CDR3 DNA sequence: TGTGCCATCGACAAGGGGTTCCTCCCTCCCGGGGAGCTGTTTTTT.